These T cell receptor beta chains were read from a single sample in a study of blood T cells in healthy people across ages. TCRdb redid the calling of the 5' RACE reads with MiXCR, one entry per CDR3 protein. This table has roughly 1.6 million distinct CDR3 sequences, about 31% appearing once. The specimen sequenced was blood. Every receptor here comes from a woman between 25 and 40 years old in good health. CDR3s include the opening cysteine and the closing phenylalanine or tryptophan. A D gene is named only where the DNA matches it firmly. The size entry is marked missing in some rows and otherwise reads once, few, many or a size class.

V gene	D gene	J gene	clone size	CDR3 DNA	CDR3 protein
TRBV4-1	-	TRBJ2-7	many	TGCGCCAGCAGCCAAACAGTTTCCTACGAGCAGTACTTC	CASSQTVSYEQYF
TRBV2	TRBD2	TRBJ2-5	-	TGTGCCACCCGTGAGGCTAGCGGTACAGAGACCCAGTACTTC	CATREASGTETQYF
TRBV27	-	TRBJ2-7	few	TGTGCCAGCAGTTTGGGACCGGCTGTCGAGCAGTACTTC	CASSLGPAVEQYF
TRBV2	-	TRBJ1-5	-	TGTGCCAGCACGGACAGTACAAATCAGCCCCAGCATTTT	CASTDSTNQPQHF
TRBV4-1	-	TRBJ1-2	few	TGCGCCAGCAGCCAGGCCGTGCCGGGGAAAGATGGCTACACCTTC	CASSQAVPGKDGYTF
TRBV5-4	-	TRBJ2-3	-	TGTGCCAGCAGCCCAGGCCCGTTGGGCACAGATACGCAGTATTTT	CASSPGPLGTDTQYF
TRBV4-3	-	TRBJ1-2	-	TGCGCCAGCAGCCCCCAATGGTTGAGCTTTGATTACTATGGCTACACCTTC	CASSPQWLSFDYYGYTF
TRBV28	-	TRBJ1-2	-	TGTGCCAGCAGTTTCCCAACCGGGACCAACTATGGCTACACCTTC	CASSFPTGTNYGYTF
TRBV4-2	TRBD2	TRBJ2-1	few	TGTGCCAGCAGCCAAGAACGGAGCGGGGATTATTCCTACAATGAGCAGTTCTTC	CASSQERSGDYSYNEQFF
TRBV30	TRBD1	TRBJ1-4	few	TGTGCCTGGAGTGTTGGGGACAGGCAATACAAACTGTTTTTT	CAWSVGDRQYKLFF
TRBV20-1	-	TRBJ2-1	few	TGCAGTGCCACCCTAGAGGAGCAGTTCTTC	CSATLEEQFF